Below, one T cell receptor (beta chain) is given with its context. Its target is unknown. With 60 Vbeta and 13 Jbeta primers, the PCR was carried out. Generated by immunoSEQ multiplex PCR, the TCRdb table keeps only in-frame clones and is missing some. Among some 120,000 clones listed, under 90% were seen once. The source of the sample is a study of cytomegalovirus exposure and HLA in healthy donors. On the study more broadly: Among fewer than 500 genotyped donors, around 82% fell in the Caucasian-associated ancestry cluster.

Donors counted as nominally healthy when sampled, yet unrecorded immune exposures were likely. Study-wide points: It was reported in a later analysis that an Asian-associated ancestry cluster showed fewer N-insertions than the roughly 670-donor mean. A link between a missense DCLRE1C variant and TCR beta V- and J-gene trimming emerged from a later analysis.

The TCR originated in a woman aged 25 to 45 in good health and CMV-seronegative. Input material: PBMCs.

The CDR3 nucleotides read TGTGCCAGCAGCCCTACGGGAAATGAGCAGTTCTTC. It codes for CASSPTGNEQFF. V gene TRBV7-6 combines with J gene TRBJ2-1, with D possibly being TRBD2 (5 bases). Germline CDR1 and CDR2: SGHVS and FNYEAQ. The V end was cut by 5 bases, the J end by 7 bases, with 9 bases between. CDR3 length equals 12 residues.